This T cell receptor (beta chain) was recovered during a study of spatial heterogeneity in lung cancer. Study outcomes and limitations: Counts that tracked tumor mutation counts were those of expanded intratumoral alpha and beta TCRs.

The CDR3 totals 16 residues. Germline loops: CDR1 SGDLS, CDR2 YYNGEE. Noted time point: sample taken at primary tumor resection. Points on this clonotype: Its specificity is not known. The CDR3 does not end in the conserved phenylalanine or tryptophan, so this is likely a read error. In a library made to pick up alpha chains, this beta chain is a stray read with a size that means little.

TCRdb reprocessed the 5' RACE reads via MiXCR and lists one record per CDR3 protein. Of a few thousand distinct CDR3 sequences in the sample, about 15% are singletons; the top ten hold roughly 23%. Material: lung tumor tissue, obtained at surgery. J is TRBJ2-1 and V is TRBV9; D ambiguous. The receptor comes from a female donor with early-stage non-small cell lung cancer. CDR3 sequence (DNA): TGTGCCAGCTGCGTAGCTTCTAGTCCTGGGGTCAATGAGCAGTTCTAC. Its protein product is CASCVASSPGVNEQFY.